This T cell receptor beta chain stems from a study of blood T cell repertoires in COVID-19. Study background: Whether acute or convalescent, the COVID-19 samples came from the United States, Italy and Spain.

Profiled with immunoSEQ multiplex PCR; TCRdb holds only in-frame clones, not every one. The data contain about 320,000 clones, roughly 90% of them singletons. This clonotype originated in a man aged 18 to 35 who had recovered from COVID-19. Sequencing was carried out using peripheral blood.

The CDR3 loop is CASFQAGETEAFF. DNA for the CDR3: TGTGCCAGCTTCCAAGCCGGGGAGACTGAAGCTTTCTTT. The chain links TRBV27 to TRBJ1-1; no firm D call. Germline values: CDR1 MNHEY, CDR2 SMNVEV (reference sequence). CDR3 size: 13 residues. Deletions cut 8 bases from V and 5 bases from J, with 15 bases between.